Included here is one TCR beta chain sequence, with context. TCRdb's copy holds only in-frame clones and misses some; the assay was immunoSEQ multiplex PCR. The sample contains 25,000 or so clones, about 83% of which appear only once. Each of the patients experienced relapse following autologous stem cell transplantation, and their brentuximab vedotin exposure differed. Thawed PBMCs underwent magnetic negative selection to yield purified CD4+ T cells. This CDR3 region has 13 residues. The germline V and J ends were trimmed by 0 bases and 5 bases, with 7 bases remaining between them. CDR1 is LGHNA and CDR2 is YNFKEQ in the germline V gene. The sample comes from a study of PD-1 blockade in classical Hodgkin lymphoma.

Specimen: CD4+ T cells from blood, collected at baseline. The chain couples TRBV4-2 to TRBJ2-5; D uncertain. The clonotype was recovered from a human donor with classical Hodgkin lymphoma. The CDR3 spells CASSQDQLETQYF. The CDR3 DNA sequence: TGTGCCAGCAGCCAAGATCAGTTGGAGACCCAGTACTTC.